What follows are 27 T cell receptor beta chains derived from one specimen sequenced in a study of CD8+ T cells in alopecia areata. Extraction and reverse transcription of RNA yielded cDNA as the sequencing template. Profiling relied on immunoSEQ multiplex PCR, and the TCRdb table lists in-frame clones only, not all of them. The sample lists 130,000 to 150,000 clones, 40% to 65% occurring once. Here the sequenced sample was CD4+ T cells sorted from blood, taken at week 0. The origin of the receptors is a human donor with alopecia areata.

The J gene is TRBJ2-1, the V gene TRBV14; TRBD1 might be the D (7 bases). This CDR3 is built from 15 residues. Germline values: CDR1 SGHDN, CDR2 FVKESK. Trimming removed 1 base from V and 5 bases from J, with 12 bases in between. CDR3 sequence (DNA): TGTGCCAGCAGCCAAGGGCCCAGGGGGGACAATGAGCAGTTCTTC. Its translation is CASSQGPRGDNEQFF.

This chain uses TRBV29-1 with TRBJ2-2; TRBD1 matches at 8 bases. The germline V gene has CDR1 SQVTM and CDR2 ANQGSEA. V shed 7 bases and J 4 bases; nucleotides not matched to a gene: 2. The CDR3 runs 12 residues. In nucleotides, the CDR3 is TGCAGCGGACAGGGGCTCACCGGGGAGCTGTTTTTT. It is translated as CSGQGLTGELFF.

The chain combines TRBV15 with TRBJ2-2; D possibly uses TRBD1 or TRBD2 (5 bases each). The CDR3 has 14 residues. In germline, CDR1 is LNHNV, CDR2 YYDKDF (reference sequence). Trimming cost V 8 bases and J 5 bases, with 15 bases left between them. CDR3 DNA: TGTGCCACCCATCGGGGCGAGGGAACCGGGGAGCTGTTTTTT. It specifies CATHRGEGTGELFF.

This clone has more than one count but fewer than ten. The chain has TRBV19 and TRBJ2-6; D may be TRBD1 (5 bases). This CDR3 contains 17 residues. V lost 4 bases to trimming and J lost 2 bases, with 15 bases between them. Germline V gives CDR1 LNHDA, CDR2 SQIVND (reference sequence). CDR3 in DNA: TGTGCCAGTAGTACGCAGACAGCTAGAACTGGGGCCAACGTCCTGACTTTC. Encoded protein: CASSTQTARTGANVLTF.

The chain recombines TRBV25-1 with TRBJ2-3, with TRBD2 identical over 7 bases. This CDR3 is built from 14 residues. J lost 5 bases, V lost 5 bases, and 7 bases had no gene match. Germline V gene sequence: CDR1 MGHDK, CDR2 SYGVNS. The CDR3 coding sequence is TGTGCCAGCAGTCGGAGCGGGAATCTAGATACGCAGTATTTT. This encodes CASSRSGNLDTQYF.

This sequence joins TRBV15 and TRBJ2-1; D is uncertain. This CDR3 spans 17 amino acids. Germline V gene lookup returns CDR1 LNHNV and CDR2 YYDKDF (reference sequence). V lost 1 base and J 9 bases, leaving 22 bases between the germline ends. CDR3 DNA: TGTGCCACCAGCAGAGTCCCTTCGCGAGTATACAATGGTGAGCAGTTCTTC. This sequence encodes CATSRVPSRVYNGEQFF.

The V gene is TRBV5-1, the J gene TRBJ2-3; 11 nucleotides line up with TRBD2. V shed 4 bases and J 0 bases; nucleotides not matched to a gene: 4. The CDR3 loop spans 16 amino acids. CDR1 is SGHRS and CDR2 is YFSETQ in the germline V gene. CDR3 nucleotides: TGCGCCAGCAGCAGCGGGACTAGCGGAAGCACAGATACGCAGTATTTT. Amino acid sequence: CASSSGTSGSTDTQYF.

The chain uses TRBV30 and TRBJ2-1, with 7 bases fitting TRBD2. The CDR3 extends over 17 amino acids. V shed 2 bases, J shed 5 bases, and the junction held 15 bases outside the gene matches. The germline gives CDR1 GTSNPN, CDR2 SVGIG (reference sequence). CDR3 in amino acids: CAWSIVPGGREDNEQFF. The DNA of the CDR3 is TGTGCCTGGAGTATCGTCCCTGGCGGGAGAGAGGACAATGAGCAGTTCTTC.

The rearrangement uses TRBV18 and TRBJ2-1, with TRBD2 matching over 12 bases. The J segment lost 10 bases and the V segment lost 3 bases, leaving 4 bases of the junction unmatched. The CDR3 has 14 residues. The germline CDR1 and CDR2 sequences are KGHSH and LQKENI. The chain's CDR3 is CASSPGLAGREQFF. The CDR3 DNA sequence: TGTGCCAGCTCACCTGGACTAGCGGGGAGGGAGCAGTTCTTC.

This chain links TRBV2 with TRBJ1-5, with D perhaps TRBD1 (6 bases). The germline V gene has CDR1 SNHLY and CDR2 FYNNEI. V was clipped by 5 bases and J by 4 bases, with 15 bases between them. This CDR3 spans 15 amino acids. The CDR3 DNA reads TGTGCCAGCAGTCCCGGGGGCAGGTCGAATCAGCCCCAGCATTTT. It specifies CASSPGGRSNQPQHF. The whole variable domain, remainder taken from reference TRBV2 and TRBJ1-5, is EPEVTQTPSHQVTQMGQEVILRCVPISNHLYFYWYRQILGQKVEFLVSFYNNEISEKSEIFDDQFSVERPDGSNFTLKIRSTKLEDSAMYFCASSPGGRSNQPQHFGDGTRLSIL.

The DNA for the CDR3 is TGTGCCAGCAGTTACGGGTTGATTTCGGCCTATGGCTACACCTTC. Its protein is CASSYGLISAYGYTF. The rearrangement links TRBV6-6 to TRBJ1-2; D not resolved. Germline V gene lookup returns CDR1 MNHNY and CDR2 SVGAGI (reference sequence). This CDR3 comprises 15 residues. V dropped 2 bases and J dropped 4 bases, with 14 bases sitting between them.

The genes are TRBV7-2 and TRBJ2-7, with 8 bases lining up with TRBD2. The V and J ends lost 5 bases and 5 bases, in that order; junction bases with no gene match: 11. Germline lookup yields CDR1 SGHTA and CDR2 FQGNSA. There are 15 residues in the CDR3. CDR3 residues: CASSRSGAGGDEQYF. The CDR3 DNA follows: TGTGCCAGCAGCCGGTCGGGCGCGGGAGGAGACGAGCAGTACTTC.

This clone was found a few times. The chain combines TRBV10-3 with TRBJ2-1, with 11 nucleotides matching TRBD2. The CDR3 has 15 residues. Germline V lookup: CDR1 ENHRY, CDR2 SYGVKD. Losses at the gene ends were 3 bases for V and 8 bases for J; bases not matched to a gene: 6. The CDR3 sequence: CAISESSGRLHEQFF. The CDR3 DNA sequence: TGTGCCATCAGTGAATCTAGCGGGAGGTTACATGAGCAGTTCTTC.

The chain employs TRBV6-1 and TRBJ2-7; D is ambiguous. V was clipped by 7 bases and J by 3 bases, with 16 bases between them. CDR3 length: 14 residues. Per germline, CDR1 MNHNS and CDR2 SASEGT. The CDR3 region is CASTPRSVNYEQYF. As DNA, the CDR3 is TGTGCCAGCACGCCCCGGTCAGTTAACTACGAGCAGTACTTC.

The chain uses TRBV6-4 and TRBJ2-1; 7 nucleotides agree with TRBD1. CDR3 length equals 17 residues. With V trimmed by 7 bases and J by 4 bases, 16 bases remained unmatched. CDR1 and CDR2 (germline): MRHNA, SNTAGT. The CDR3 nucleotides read TGTGCCAGCATTCCCGACAGGGCCCAAAATTTATACAATGAGCAGTTCTTC. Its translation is CASIPDRAQNLYNEQFF.

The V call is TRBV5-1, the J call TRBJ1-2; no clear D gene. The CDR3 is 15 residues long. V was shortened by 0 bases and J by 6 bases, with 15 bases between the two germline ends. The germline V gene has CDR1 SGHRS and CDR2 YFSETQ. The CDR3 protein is CASSLEARGWNGYTF. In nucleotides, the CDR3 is TGCGCCAGCAGCTTGGAAGCCCGCGGGTGGAATGGCTACACCTTC.

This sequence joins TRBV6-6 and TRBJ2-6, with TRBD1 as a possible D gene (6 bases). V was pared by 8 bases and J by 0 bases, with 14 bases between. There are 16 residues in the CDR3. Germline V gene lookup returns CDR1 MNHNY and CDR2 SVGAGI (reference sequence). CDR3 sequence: CASSTVGGSGANVLTF. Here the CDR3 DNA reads TGTGCCAGCTCAACCGTAGGGGGCTCTGGGGCCAACGTCCTGACTTTC.

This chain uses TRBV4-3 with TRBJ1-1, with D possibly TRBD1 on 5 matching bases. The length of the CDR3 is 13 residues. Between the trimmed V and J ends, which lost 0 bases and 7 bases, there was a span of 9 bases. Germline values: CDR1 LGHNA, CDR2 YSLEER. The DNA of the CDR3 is TGCGCCAGCAGCCAAGATAGACAGCTTGAAGCTTTCTTT. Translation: CASSQDRQLEAFF.

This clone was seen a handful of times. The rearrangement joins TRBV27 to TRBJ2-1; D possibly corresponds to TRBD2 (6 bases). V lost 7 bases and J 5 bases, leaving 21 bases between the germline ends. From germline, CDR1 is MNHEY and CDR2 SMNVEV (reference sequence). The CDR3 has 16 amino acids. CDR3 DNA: TGTGCCAGCACCCCCTGGGGTGGACTACGGAACAATGAGCAGTTCTTC. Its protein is CASTPWGGLRNNEQFF.

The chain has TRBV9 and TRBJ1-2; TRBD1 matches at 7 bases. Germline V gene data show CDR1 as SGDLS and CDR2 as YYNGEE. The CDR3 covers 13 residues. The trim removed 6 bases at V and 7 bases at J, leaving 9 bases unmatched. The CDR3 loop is CASTQRAGGGYTF. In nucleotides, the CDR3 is TGTGCCAGCACCCAGAGGGCAGGGGGTGGCTACACCTTC.

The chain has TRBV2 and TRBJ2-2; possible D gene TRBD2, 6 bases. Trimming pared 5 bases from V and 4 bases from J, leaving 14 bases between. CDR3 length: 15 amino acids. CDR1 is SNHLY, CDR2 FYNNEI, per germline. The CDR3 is CASSRETRFTGELFF. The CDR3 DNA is TGTGCCAGCAGTAGGGAGACTAGATTCACCGGGGAGCTGTTTTTT.

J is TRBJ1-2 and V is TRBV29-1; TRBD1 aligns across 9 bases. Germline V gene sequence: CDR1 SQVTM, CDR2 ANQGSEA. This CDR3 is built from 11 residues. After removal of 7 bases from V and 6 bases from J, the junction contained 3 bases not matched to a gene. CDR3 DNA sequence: TGCAGCGCCAGACAGGGGGATGGCTACACCTTC. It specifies CSARQGDGYTF.

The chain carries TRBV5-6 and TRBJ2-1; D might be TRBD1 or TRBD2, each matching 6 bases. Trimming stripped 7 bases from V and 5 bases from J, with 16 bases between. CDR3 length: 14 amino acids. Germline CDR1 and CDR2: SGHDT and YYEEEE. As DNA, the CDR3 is TGTGCCAGCGGGGGGCGTCCAAATAACAATGAGCAGTTCTTC. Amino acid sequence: CASGGRPNNNEQFF.

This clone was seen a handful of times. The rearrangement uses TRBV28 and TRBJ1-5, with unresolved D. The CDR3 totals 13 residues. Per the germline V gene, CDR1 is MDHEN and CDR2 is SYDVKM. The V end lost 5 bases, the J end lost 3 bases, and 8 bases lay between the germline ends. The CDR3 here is CASSMPPNQPQHF. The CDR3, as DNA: TGTGCCAGCAGTATGCCCCCCAATCAGCCCCAGCATTTT.

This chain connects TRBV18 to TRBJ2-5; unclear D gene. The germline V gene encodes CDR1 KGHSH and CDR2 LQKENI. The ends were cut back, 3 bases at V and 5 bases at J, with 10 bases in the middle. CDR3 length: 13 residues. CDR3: CASSPPGRETQYF. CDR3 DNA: TGTGCCAGCTCACCCCCGGGCCGGGAGACCCAGTACTTC.

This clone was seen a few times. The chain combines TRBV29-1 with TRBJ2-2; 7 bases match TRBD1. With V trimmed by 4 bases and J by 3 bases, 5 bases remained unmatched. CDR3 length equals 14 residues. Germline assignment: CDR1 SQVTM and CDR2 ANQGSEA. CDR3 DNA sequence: TGCAGCGTTGCGGGTGACAGGGACACCGGGGAGCTGTTTTTT. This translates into CSVAGDRDTGELFF.

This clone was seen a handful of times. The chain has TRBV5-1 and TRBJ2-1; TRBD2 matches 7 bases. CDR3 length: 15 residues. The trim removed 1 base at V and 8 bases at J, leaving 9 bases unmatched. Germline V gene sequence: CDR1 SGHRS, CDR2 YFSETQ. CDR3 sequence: CASSLSGGGLHEQFF. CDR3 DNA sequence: TGCGCCAGCAGCTTGTCGGGGGGAGGATTGCATGAGCAGTTCTTC. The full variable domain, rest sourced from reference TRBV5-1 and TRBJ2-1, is KAGVTQTPRYLIKTRGQQVTLSCSPISGHRSVSWYQQTPGQGLQFLFEYFSETQRNKGNFPGRFSGRQFSNSRSEMNVSTLELGDSALYLCASSLSGGGLHEQFFGPGTRLTVL.